Below, one T cell receptor (beta chain) is given with its context. The CDR3 is made up of 14 amino acids. The V gene lost 1 base and the J gene lost 5 bases, with 12 bases spanning the gap. The germline V gene has CDR1 SGHNT and CDR2 YYREEE (reference sequence). Original data processing: Estimated nucleated cell counts came from reference gene primer amplification. Data came from immunoSEQ multiplex PCR; TCRdb stores just in-frame clones and leaves some out. The DNA gave D and trimming, while V, J and clone size come from that table. The data contain some 99,000 clones, about 87% of them seen just once; the ten biggest clones take up roughly 4.2%. Patients in Seattle were enrolled during active infection, then followed longitudinally. This entry belongs to a study of blood T cell repertoires in COVID-19. On the study more broadly: Acute-phase and convalescent COVID-19 samples originated in the United States, Italy and Spain. From T cells, B-cell-depleted T cells, or PBMCs came the material, which was cDNA or gDNA.

Specimen: peripheral blood. The rearrangement links TRBV5-4 to TRBJ2-5, with D tentatively TRBD2 (5 bases). This clonotype was obtained from a human donor with COVID-19, enrolled during active disease. The donor label of this sample is uncertain. CDR3 sequence: CASSLRDYGETQYF. DNA for the CDR3: TGTGCCAGCAGCTTGCGGGATTATGGGGAGACCCAGTACTTC.